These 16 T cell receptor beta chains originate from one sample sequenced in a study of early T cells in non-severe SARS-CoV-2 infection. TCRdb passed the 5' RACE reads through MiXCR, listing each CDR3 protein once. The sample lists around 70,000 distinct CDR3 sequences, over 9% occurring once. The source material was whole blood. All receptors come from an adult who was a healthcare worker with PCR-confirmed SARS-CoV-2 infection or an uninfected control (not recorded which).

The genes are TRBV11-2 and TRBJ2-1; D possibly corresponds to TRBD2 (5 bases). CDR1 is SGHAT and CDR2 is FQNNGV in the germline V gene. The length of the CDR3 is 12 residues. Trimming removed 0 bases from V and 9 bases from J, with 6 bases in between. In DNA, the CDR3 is TGTGCCAGCAGCTTAGAGGGGAGTGAGCAGTTCTTC. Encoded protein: CASSLEGSEQFF.

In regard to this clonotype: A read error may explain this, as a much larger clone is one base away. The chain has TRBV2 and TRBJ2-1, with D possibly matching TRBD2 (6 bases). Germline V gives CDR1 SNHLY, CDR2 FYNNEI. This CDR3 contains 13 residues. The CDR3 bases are TGTGTCAGCAGTGAGCGGCGGGGCAATGAGCAGTTCTTC. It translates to CVSSERRGNEQFF.

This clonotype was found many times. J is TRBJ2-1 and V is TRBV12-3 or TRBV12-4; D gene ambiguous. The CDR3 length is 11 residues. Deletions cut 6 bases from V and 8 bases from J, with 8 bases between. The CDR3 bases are TGTGCCAGCAGGTCGTACCATGAGCAGTTCTTC. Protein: CASRSYHEQFF.

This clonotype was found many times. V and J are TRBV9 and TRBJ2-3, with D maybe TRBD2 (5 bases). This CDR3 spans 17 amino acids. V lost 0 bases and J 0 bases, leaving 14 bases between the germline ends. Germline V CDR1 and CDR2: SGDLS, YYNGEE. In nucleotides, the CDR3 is TGTGCCAGCAGCGTAGCTCAGACTACCGCAAGCACAGATACGCAGTATTTT. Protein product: CASSVAQTTASTDTQYF.

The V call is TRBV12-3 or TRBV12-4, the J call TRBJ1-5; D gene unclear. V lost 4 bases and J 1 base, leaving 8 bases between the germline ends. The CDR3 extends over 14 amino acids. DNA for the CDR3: TGTGCCAGCAGTTCTCGATGGAGCAATCAGCCCCAGCATTTT. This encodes CASSSRWSNQPQHF.

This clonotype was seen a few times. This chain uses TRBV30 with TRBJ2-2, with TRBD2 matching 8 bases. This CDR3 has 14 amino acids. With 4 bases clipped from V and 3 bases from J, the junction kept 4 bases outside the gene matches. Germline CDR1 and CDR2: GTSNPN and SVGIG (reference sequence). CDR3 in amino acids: CAWTGLADTGELFF. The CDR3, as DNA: TGTGCCTGGACAGGACTAGCTGACACCGGGGAGCTGTTTTTT.

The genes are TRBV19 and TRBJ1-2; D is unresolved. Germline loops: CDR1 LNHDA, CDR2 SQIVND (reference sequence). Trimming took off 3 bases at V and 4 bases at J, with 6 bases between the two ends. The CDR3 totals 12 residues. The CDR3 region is CASSIEGYGYTF. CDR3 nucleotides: TGTGCCAGTAGTATTGAGGGCTATGGCTACACCTTC.

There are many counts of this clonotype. Here the CDR3 reads CASRLAGENNEQFF. The CDR3 coding sequence is TGCGCCAGCAGGCTAGCGGGAGAGAACAATGAGCAGTTCTTC. The chain links TRBV4-1 to TRBJ2-1; 10 bases agree with TRBD2. The CDR3 runs 14 residues. The V and J ends lost 6 bases and 5 bases, in that order; junction bases with no gene match: 4. In germline, CDR1 is MGHRA, CDR2 YSYEKL.

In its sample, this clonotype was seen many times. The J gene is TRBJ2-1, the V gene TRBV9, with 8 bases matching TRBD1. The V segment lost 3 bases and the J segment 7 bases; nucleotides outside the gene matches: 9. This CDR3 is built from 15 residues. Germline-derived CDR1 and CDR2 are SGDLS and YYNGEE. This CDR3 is CASSARTGKMNEQFF. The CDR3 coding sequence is TGTGCCAGCAGCGCCCGGACAGGGAAAATGAATGAGCAGTTCTTC.

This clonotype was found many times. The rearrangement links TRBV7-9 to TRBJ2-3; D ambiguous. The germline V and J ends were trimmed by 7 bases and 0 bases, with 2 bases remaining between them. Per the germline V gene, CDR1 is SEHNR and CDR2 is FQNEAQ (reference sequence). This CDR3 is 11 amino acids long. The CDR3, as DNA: TGTGCCAGCACTAGCACAGATACGCAGTATTTT. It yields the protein CASTSTDTQYF. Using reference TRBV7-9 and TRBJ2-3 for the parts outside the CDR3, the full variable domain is DTGVSQNPRHKITKRGQNVTFRCDPISEHNRLYWYRQTLGQGPEFLTYFQNEAQLEKSRLLSDRFSAERPKGSFSTLEIQRTEQGDSAMYLCASTSTDTQYFGPGTRLTVL.

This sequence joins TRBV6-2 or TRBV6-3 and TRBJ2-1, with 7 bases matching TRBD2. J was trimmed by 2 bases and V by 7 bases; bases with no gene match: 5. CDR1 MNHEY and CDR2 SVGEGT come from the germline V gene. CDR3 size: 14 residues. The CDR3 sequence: CASNGLVTYNEQFF. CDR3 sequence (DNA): TGTGCCAGCAACGGACTAGTTACCTACAATGAGCAGTTCTTC.

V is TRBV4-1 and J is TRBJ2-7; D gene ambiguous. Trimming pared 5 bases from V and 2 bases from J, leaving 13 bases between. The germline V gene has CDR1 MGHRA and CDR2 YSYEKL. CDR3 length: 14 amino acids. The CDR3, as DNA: TGCGCCAGCAGCGCGCGGACGGTTGCCTACGAGCAGTACTTC. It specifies CASSARTVAYEQYF.

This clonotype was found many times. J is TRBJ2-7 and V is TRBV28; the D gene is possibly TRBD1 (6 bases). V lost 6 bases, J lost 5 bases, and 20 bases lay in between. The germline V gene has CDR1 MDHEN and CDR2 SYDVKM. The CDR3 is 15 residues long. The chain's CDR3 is CASSETGIAPNEQYF. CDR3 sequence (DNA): TGTGCCAGCAGCGAGACAGGAATAGCTCCTAACGAGCAGTACTTC.

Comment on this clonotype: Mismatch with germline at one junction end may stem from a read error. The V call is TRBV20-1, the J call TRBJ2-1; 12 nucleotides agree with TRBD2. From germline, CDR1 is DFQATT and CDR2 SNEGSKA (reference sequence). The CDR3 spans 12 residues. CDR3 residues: CGGTSGYNEQFF. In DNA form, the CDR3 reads TGCGGGGGGACTAGCGGGTACAACGAGCAGTTCTTC.

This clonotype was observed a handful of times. CDR3 in DNA: TGTGCCAGCAGCCAAGATCAGGCAGGGGCGCTTGAGCAGTTCTTC. This sequence encodes CASSQDQAGALEQFF. The J gene is TRBJ2-1, the V gene TRBV14, with D possibly being TRBD1 (6 bases). Germline V CDR1 and CDR2: SGHDN, FVKESK. CDR3 length: 15 residues. V was cut by 0 bases and J by 9 bases, with 15 bases left in between.

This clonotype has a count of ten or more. CDR3 sequence: CASRGTGSYQETQYF. The DNA for the CDR3 is TGTGCCAGCAGGGGGACAGGATCGTACCAAGAGACCCAGTACTTC. The chain combines TRBV12-3 or TRBV12-4 with TRBJ2-5, with 8 bases fitting TRBD1. This CDR3 has 15 amino acids. The V segment lost 6 bases and the J segment 0 bases; nucleotides outside the gene matches: 6.